The present T cell receptor beta chain was sequenced within a study of CD8 T cells in ankylosing spondylitis. On this clonotype: As yet, its antigen is unknown.

Trimming cost V 2 bases and J 5 bases, with 13 bases left between them. CDR3 length: 15 residues. Germline CDR1 is SGHTA and CDR2 is FQGTGA. The TCR beta libraries were generated through quantitative 5'-RACE incorporating molecular barcodes. TCRdb fed the 5' RACE reads into MiXCR, producing one record per CDR3 protein. The repertoire holds 250,000 to 350,000 distinct CDR3 sequences, with approximately 20% as singletons. Study conclusions and caveats: Ankylosing spondylitis blood seemed to carry a telltale TCR beta motif made of about 8 highly homologous variants. Reports of some motif variants in reactive arthritis synovial fluid and blood predate this one.

The sequence came from a male donor with ankylosing spondylitis or in good health (not recorded which). Material: blood, either unsorted or a sorted T cell fraction (not recorded which). This rearrangement joins TRBV7-3 to TRBJ2-1; D tentatively reads TRBD1 or TRBD2 (5 bases each). CDR3 loop: CASSLDWGFNNEQFF. The DNA for the CDR3 is TGTGCCAGCAGCTTAGATTGGGGGTTCAACAATGAGCAGTTCTTC.